What follows are 5 T cell receptor beta chains derived from one specimen sequenced in a study of T cells in narcolepsy. Assay: immunoSEQ multiplex PCR; the TCRdb copy retains only in-frame clones and omits some. The sample contains 15,000 or so clones, roughly 72% of which appear only once. Source material: CD45RA- memory CD8+ T cells from PBMCs. The receptors were sampled from a human donor with narcolepsy.

The chain is built from TRBV6-1 and TRBJ2-1, with TRBD1 identical over 7 bases. This CDR3 has 13 amino acids. Germline CDR1 reads MNHNS; CDR2 reads SASEGT. V was pared by 5 bases and J by 5 bases, with 3 bases of the junction left unmatched. The CDR3 DNA follows: TGTGCCAGCAGTCCTACAGGGGACAATGAGCAGTTCTTC. Translating it yields CASSPTGDNEQFF.

This clone was counted between two and nine times. Other DNA sequences in the sample encode the same CDR3. The chain has TRBV7-9 and TRBJ1-1; 8 nucleotides agree with TRBD1. Germline loops: CDR1 SEHNR, CDR2 FQNEAQ (reference sequence). This CDR3 has 13 residues. The junction had 3 bases not matched to a gene; V was cut back by 5 bases and J by 4 bases. In DNA, the CDR3 is TGTGCCAGCAGCCCGCAGGGGGCCACTGAAGCTTTCTTT. It codes for CASSPQGATEAFF.

The rearrangement uses TRBV2 and TRBJ1-1, with D perhaps matching TRBD1 (6 bases). Germline V gene data show CDR1 as SNHLY and CDR2 as FYNNEI. The CDR3 has 11 amino acids. Deletions cut 8 bases from V and 6 bases from J, with 10 bases between. CDR3 coding DNA: TGTGCCAGCGGGACAAAACCTGAAGCTTTCTTT. Its protein is CASGTKPEAFF.

This chain uses TRBV5-1 with TRBJ2-1, with 7 bases fitting TRBD1. The CDR3 totals 18 residues. Germline CDR1 SGHRS, CDR2 YFSETQ. The J segment lost 0 bases and the V segment lost 1 base, leaving 10 bases of the junction unmatched. DNA for the CDR3: TGCGCCAGCAGCTTGTGGTTATTCGGGGACAGCTCCTACAATGAGCAGTTCTTC. Translated: CASSLWLFGDSSYNEQFF.

This clone qualifies as medium-sized. This sequence joins TRBV7-8 and TRBJ1-1, with D unclear. CDR3 length equals 12 residues. Per the germline V gene, CDR1 is SGHVS and CDR2 is FQNEAQ. Deletions cut 5 bases from V and 4 bases from J, with 8 bases between. The CDR3 here is CASSRRGTEAFF. The CDR3 DNA follows: TGTGCCAGCAGCCGCAGAGGCACTGAAGCTTTCTTT.